The 28 T cell receptor beta chains reported below all come from one sample, sequenced in a study of cytomegalovirus exposure and HLA in healthy donors. Both 60 Vbeta primers and 13 Jbeta primers went into the PCR. Profiled with immunoSEQ multiplex PCR; TCRdb holds only in-frame clones, not every one. The table shows fewer than 180,000 clones, with about 76% occurring only once. Specimen: PBMCs. These receptors originate from a human donor in good health.

A few counts support this clone. V is TRBV6-5 and J is TRBJ1-1, with TRBD1 identical over 9 bases. The CDR3 length is 15 residues. Losses at the gene ends were 7 bases for V and 0 bases for J; bases not matched to a gene: 6. In germline, CDR1 is MNHEY, CDR2 SVGAGI. CDR3 sequence (DNA): TGTGCCAGCACCGGAAGGGACAGGGTGAACACTGAAGCTTTCTTT. This translates into CASTGRDRVNTEAFF.

V gene TRBV11-2 combines with J gene TRBJ2-3; D gene ambiguous. The CDR3 is 13 amino acids. V was pared by 0 bases and J by 4 bases, with 5 bases between. The germline CDR1 and CDR2 sequences are SGHAT and FQNNGV. The CDR3 sequence: CASSLDSPDTQYF. In DNA, the CDR3 is TGTGCCAGCAGCTTAGACAGTCCAGATACGCAGTATTTT.

The gene calls are TRBV2 and TRBJ1-1; the D is unclear. Trimming pared 8 bases from V and 2 bases from J, leaving 9 bases between. The CDR3 has 12 amino acids. Germline CDR1 SNHLY, CDR2 FYNNEI. CDR3 residues: CASRLPNTEAFF. Here the CDR3 DNA reads TGTGCCAGCCGACTGCCCAACACTGAAGCTTTCTTT.

V and J are TRBV7-9 and TRBJ2-1, with unresolved D. The CDR3 spans 16 residues. The V end was cut by 4 bases, the J end by 0 bases, with 13 bases between. Germline V CDR1 and CDR2: SEHNR, FQNEAQ (reference sequence). The CDR3 region is CASSSLPTSSYNEQFF. CDR3 nucleotides: TGTGCCAGCAGCTCCTTACCCACCAGCTCCTACAATGAGCAGTTCTTC.

This clone has just a few counts. This sequence joins TRBV30 and TRBJ1-5; possibly TRBD1 for D (6 bases). This CDR3 has 16 residues. The germline V gene encodes CDR1 GTSNPN and CDR2 SVGIG (reference sequence). V shed 3 bases and J shed 8 bases, with 23 bases lying between them. The CDR3 spells CAWRGGGFGVGEPQHF. CDR3 DNA: TGTGCCTGGAGGGGAGGGGGGTTTGGGGTAGGCGAGCCCCAGCATTTT. Looking up the rest from reference TRBV30 and TRBJ1-5 gives the full variable domain: SQTIHQWPATLVQPVGSPLSLECTVEGTSNPNLYWYRQAAGRGLQLLFYSVGIGQISSEVPQNLSASRPQDRQFILSSKKLLLSDSGFYLCAWRGGGFGVGEPQHFGDGTRLSIL.

This clone was picked up a small number of times. The chain employs TRBV15 and TRBJ2-7, with D maybe TRBD1 (5 bases). CDR3 length equals 14 residues. The germline CDR1 and CDR2 sequences are LNHNV and YYDKDF (reference sequence). V lost 5 bases and J lost 3, with 14 bases in between. CDR3 residues: CATSGGQDFYEQYF. The CDR3 DNA sequence: TGTGCCACCAGCGGTGGACAAGATTTCTACGAGCAGTACTTC.

This clone has only one observation. The V call is TRBV30, the J call TRBJ2-3; the D gene is possibly TRBD1 (5 bases). Looked up from germline, CDR1 is GTSNPN and CDR2 is SVGIG (reference sequence). V dropped 2 bases and J dropped 6 bases, with 12 bases sitting between them. The CDR3 has 13 residues. DNA of the CDR3: TGTGCCTGGAGTCATAGGGGCGTGGATACGCAGTATTTT. Its translation: CAWSHRGVDTQYF.

The genes are TRBV11-2 and TRBJ2-7; D ambiguous. There are 17 residues in the CDR3. From germline, CDR1 is SGHAT and CDR2 FQNNGV. V lost 6 bases and J lost 0, with 21 bases in between. CDR3: CASRITLAGLSSYEQYF. CDR3 DNA sequence: TGTGCCAGCAGAATTACTTTAGCCGGATTAAGCTCCTACGAGCAGTACTTC.

The rearrangement joins TRBV9 to TRBJ2-3, with D tentatively TRBD1 (6 bases). The germline CDR1 and CDR2 sequences are SGDLS and YYNGEE. V was cut by 4 bases and J by 2 bases, with 11 bases left in between. The CDR3 sequence is 14 residues long. The CDR3 loop reads CASSKGQITDTQYF. CDR3 DNA: TGTGCCAGCAGCAAAGGACAGATCACAGATACGCAGTATTTT. The full variable domain, completed using reference TRBV9 and TRBJ2-3, is DSGVTQTPKHLITATGQRVTLRCSPRSGDLSVYWYQQSLDQGLQFLIQYYNGEERAKGNILERFSAQQFPDLHSELNLSSLELGDSALYFCASSKGQITDTQYFGPGTRLTVL.

This clone has a single count. The rearrangement links TRBV10-3 to TRBJ2-7, with 7 bases that match TRBD2. This CDR3 has 12 residues. Germline V lookup: CDR1 ENHRY, CDR2 SYGVKD. The J segment lost 4 bases and the V segment lost 9 bases, leaving 6 bases of the junction unmatched. CDR3 nucleotide sequence: TGTGCCATGTCAAGCGGGACTTACGAGCAGTACTTC. Its protein is CAMSSGTYEQYF.

The chain carries TRBV29-1 and TRBJ2-5, with D tentatively TRBD1 (6 bases). In germline, CDR1 is SQVTM, CDR2 ANQGSEA. The V and J ends lost 6 bases and 3 bases respectively, with 17 bases between them. The CDR3 is made up of 14 amino acids. The DNA for the CDR3 is TGCAGCGTGGAGTGGGGGCAATCAGAAGAGACCCAGTACTTC. Translated, it gives CSVEWGQSEETQYF. The variable domain in full, completed from reference TRBV29-1 and TRBJ2-5, reads SAVISQKPSRDICQRGTSLTIQCQVDSQVTMMFWYRQQPGQSLTLIATANQGSEATYESGFVIDKFPISRPNLTFSTLTVSNMSPEDSSIYLCSVEWGQSEETQYFGPGTRLLVL.

The genes are TRBV6-5 and TRBJ2-2; the match to TRBD1 covers 7 bases. Germline loops: CDR1 MNHEY, CDR2 SVGAGI. With V trimmed by 5 bases and J by 0 bases, 3 bases remained unmatched. This CDR3 comprises 15 residues. CDR3 loop: CASSTGVANTGELFF. The CDR3 DNA is TGTGCCAGCAGTACAGGGGTGGCGAACACCGGGGAGCTGTTTTTT.

This clone is a singleton in its sample. The V and J genes are TRBV7-9 and TRBJ2-5; TRBD1 agrees at 11 bases. J gave up 5 bases and V 5 bases, and 7 bases lay outside the gene matches. The CDR3 sequence is 15 residues long. From germline, CDR1 is SEHNR and CDR2 FQNEAQ (reference sequence). CDR3 amino acids: CASSLGQGARETQYF. The CDR3 coding sequence is TGTGCCAGCAGCCTTGGACAGGGGGCTAGGGAGACCCAGTACTTC.

The CDR3 sequence is CASSLGQTPTLNSPLHF. The DNA of the CDR3 is TGTGCCAGCAGCTTAGGCCAGACACCAACTCTTAATTCACCCCTCCACTTT. The chain uses TRBV11-2 and TRBJ1-6; no firm D call. CDR1 is SGHAT, CDR2 FQNNGV, per germline. Trimming stripped 1 base from V and 6 bases from J, with 16 bases between. The CDR3 totals 17 residues.

The V gene is TRBV5-4, the J gene TRBJ2-1; 10 bases map to TRBD2. The CDR3 loop spans 16 amino acids. The germline gives CDR1 SGHNT, CDR2 YYREEE (reference sequence). With V trimmed by 4 bases and J by 9 bases, 13 bases remained unmatched. The CDR3 DNA reads TGTGCCAGCAGCCGACGGGAGCGGGGGGGGCTTAGTGAGCAGTTCTTC. Its protein is CASSRRERGGLSEQFF.

This chain joins TRBV18 and TRBJ2-3; D is perhaps TRBD1 (5 bases). CDR3 length: 15 residues. Looked up from germline, CDR1 is KGHSH and CDR2 is LQKENI. V lost 3 bases and J lost 5, with 15 bases in between. The DNA of the CDR3 is TGTGCCAGCTCACCGCCAGGGAAGTCGGGAGATACGCAGTATTTT. This sequence encodes CASSPPGKSGDTQYF. The full variable domain, rest sourced from reference TRBV18 and TRBJ2-3, is NAGVMQNPRHLVRRRGQEARLRCSPMKGHSHVYWYRQLPEEGLKFMVYLQKENIIDESGMPKERFSAEFPKEGPSILRIQQVVRGDSAAYFCASSPPGKSGDTQYFGPGTRLTVL.

The rearrangement links TRBV5-1 to TRBJ2-5; 7 bases are shared with TRBD2. The germline gives CDR1 SGHRS, CDR2 YFSETQ. V shed 0 bases, J shed 0 bases, and the junction held 5 bases outside the gene matches. CDR3 length equals 16 residues. The CDR3 region is CASSLAERDDQETQYF. The CDR3 bases are TGCGCCAGCAGCTTGGCGGAGCGGGACGACCAAGAGACCCAGTACTTC.

The J gene is TRBJ2-1, the V gene TRBV7-9, with D possibly TRBD1 on 6 matching bases. Germline-derived CDR1 and CDR2 are SEHNR and FQNEAQ (reference sequence). The V and J ends lost 1 base and 8 bases respectively, with 24 bases between them. The CDR3 spans 18 residues. The CDR3 loop is CASSLGRMGQGMLDEQFF. The CDR3, as DNA: TGTGCCAGCAGCTTAGGTCGGATGGGGCAGGGGATGTTAGATGAGCAGTTCTTC.

The rearrangement uses TRBV28 and TRBJ2-5; 8 bases are shared with TRBD2. Germline CDR1 and CDR2: MDHEN and SYDVKM. The V segment lost 8 bases and the J segment 9 bases; nucleotides outside the gene matches: 5. This CDR3 has 11 amino acids. CDR3 region: CASGSGAPQYF. CDR3 sequence (DNA): TGTGCCAGCGGTAGCGGGGCGCCCCAGTACTTC.

The rearrangement uses TRBV5-1 and TRBJ2-1, with 9 bases lining up with TRBD1. The junction had 3 bases not matched to a gene; V was cut back by 0 bases and J by 5 bases. The CDR3 is made up of 15 amino acids. Germline V gene lookup returns CDR1 SGHRS and CDR2 YFSETQ. The CDR3 DNA sequence: TGCGCCAGCAGCTTGGTACAGGGGGCCCACAATGAGCAGTTCTTC. Translated: CASSLVQGAHNEQFF.

The chain links TRBV25-1 to TRBJ2-7; 14 nucleotides agree with TRBD2. The ends lost 6 bases at V and 4 bases at J; junction bases unmatched: 2. Germline assignment: CDR1 MGHDK and CDR2 SYGVNS. The CDR3 is 14 amino acids. DNA of the CDR3: TGTGCCAGCAGCAGACTAGCGGGAGGGTACGAGCAGTACTTC. Translated: CASSRLAGGYEQYF.

This clone showed up just once. The gene calls are TRBV28 and TRBJ1-2; D unresolved. V lost 2 bases and J lost 4, with 14 bases in between. The CDR3 is made up of 15 amino acids. Germline values: CDR1 MDHEN, CDR2 SYDVKM. The CDR3 spells CASSLGPLEGYGYTF. CDR3 DNA: TGTGCCAGCAGTTTAGGTCCTTTAGAGGGCTATGGCTACACCTTC.

V is TRBV9 and J is TRBJ2-5; 9 bases are shared with TRBD2. Per the germline V gene, CDR1 is SGDLS and CDR2 is YYNGEE. J lost 1 base, V lost 0 bases, and 10 bases had no gene match. The CDR3 covers 18 residues. In DNA, the CDR3 is TGTGCCAGCAGCGTAGGCGTTGTGGGCGGGGGGGCCCAAGAGACCCAGTACTTC. Amino acids: CASSVGVVGGGAQETQYF. The whole variable domain, remainder taken from reference TRBV9 and TRBJ2-5, is DSGVTQTPKHLITATGQRVTLRCSPRSGDLSVYWYQQSLDQGLQFLIQYYNGEERAKGNILERFSAQQFPDLHSELNLSSLELGDSALYFCASSVGVVGGGAQETQYFGPGTRLLVL.

The chain links TRBV6-5 to TRBJ2-5; tentatively, D is TRBD2 (5 bases). The J call could be wrong; TRBJ2-7 is a better fit for the DNA end. The length of the CDR3 is 15 residues. The germline gives CDR1 MNHEY, CDR2 SVGAGI. The CDR3 loop reads CASSPGAPTGYEQYF. The CDR3 coding sequence is TGTGCCAGCAGTCCCGGCGCCCCTACGGGGTACGAGCAGTACTTC.

The chain uses TRBV28 and TRBJ1-2; 7 positions match TRBD1. Trimming cost V 2 bases and J 8 bases; bases outside gene matches: 5. The CDR3 is made up of 13 amino acids. The germline CDR1 and CDR2 sequences are MDHEN and SYDVKM. The CDR3 region is CASSLLGGAGYTF. The CDR3 DNA follows: TGTGCCAGCAGTTTACTAGGGGGCGCGGGCTACACCTTC.

The CDR3 reads CASSESTVPGEQFF. As DNA, the CDR3 is TGTGCCAGCAGTGAAAGTACCGTCCCGGGTGAGCAGTTCTTC. V is TRBV6-4 and J is TRBJ2-1; D is undetermined. CDR3 length: 14 amino acids. Trimming cost V 3 bases and J 9 bases, with 15 bases left between them. Germline V lookup: CDR1 MRHNA, CDR2 SNTAGT.

The V call is TRBV19, the J call TRBJ1-1; TRBD1 might be the D (5 bases). This CDR3 is 19 amino acids long. V shed 2 bases and J shed 5 bases, with 27 bases lying between them. Looked up from germline, CDR1 is LNHDA and CDR2 is SQIVND (reference sequence). The CDR3 loop reads CASSIYALGPRSLGTEAFF. For the CDR3, the DNA is TGTGCCAGTAGTATATATGCGTTGGGGCCCCGCTCGCTCGGAACTGAAGCTTTCTTT.

The genes are TRBV18 and TRBJ1-6; 10 nucleotides agree with TRBD1. The trim removed 3 bases at V and 10 bases at J, leaving 12 bases unmatched. Germline V gene data show CDR1 as KGHSH and CDR2 as LQKENI. The CDR3 is made up of 17 amino acids. The CDR3 reads CASSPSSGTGVGSPLHF. The CDR3 DNA follows: TGTGCCAGCTCACCTTCGTCGGGGACAGGGGTGGGCTCACCCCTCCACTTT.